A single sample is the source of the 11 T cell receptor beta chains below, sequenced in a study of cytomegalovirus exposure and HLA in healthy donors (dated 2017 in TCRdb). Library preparation used the immunoSEQ multiplex PCR assay. For the multiplex PCR, a mixture combining 60 forward primers for TCR Vbeta segments and 13 reverse primers for TCR Jbeta segments was used. As stored in TCRdb, this immuneACCESS dataset retains in-frame rearrangements with V and J assigned. A fraction of the clones does not appear; measured against another copy, unresolved V genes explain less than half of the discrepancy, and the remainder lacks a known reason. Across this sample there are over 95,000 clones, with approximately 69% seen only once. The ten largest clones add up to more than 3.5% of the sample. Material for sequencing was PBMCs. The receptors derive from a woman aged 40 to 50 in good health and CMV-seropositive.

The chain has TRBV2 and TRBJ2-3, with 7 bases that match TRBD2. The CDR3 runs to 12 residues. Trimming removed 8 bases from V and 6 bases from J; junction bases left unmatched: 5. Looked up from germline, CDR1 is SNHLY and CDR2 is FYNNEI. The CDR3 DNA sequence: TGTGCCAGCCTACTAGCGCCTGATACGCAGTATTTT. Its translation is CASLLAPDTQYF. Variable domain in full (rest from reference TRBV2 and TRBJ2-3): EPEVTQTPSHQVTQMGQEVILRCVPISNHLYFYWYRQILGQKVEFLVSFYNNEISEKSEIFDDQFSVERPDGSNFTLKIRSTKLEDSAMYFCASLLAPDTQYFGPGTRLTVL.

A few counts support this clone. The rearrangement uses TRBV2 and TRBJ1-1, with D hard to call. The CDR3 has 11 amino acids. Trimming pared 7 bases from V and 11 bases from J, leaving 14 bases between. Germline loops: CDR1 SNHLY, CDR2 FYNNEI. The CDR3 nucleotides are TGTGCCAGCAACAACCGGAGGACCGCTTTCTTT. It encodes CASNNRRTAFF.

This clone came up once. The genes are TRBV19 and TRBJ1-3, with 8 nucleotides matching TRBD1. The CDR3 loop spans 16 amino acids. Per the germline V gene, CDR1 is LNHDA and CDR2 is SQIVND (reference sequence). V lost 6 bases to trimming and J lost 0 bases; unmatched junction nucleotides: 7. This CDR3 reads CASRPGQGTSGNTIYF. The CDR3 nucleotides are TGTGCCAGTAGACCAGGACAGGGTACCTCTGGAAACACCATATATTTT.

This clone has more than one count but fewer than ten. This sample includes further DNA sequences coding for the same CDR3. This chain connects TRBV5-1 to TRBJ1-1; D may be TRBD1 (6 bases). The V gene lost 3 bases and the J gene lost 1 base, with 7 bases spanning the gap. CDR1 SGHRS and CDR2 YFSETQ come from the germline V gene. The CDR3 covers 13 residues. The CDR3 DNA reads as TGCGCCAGCAGCTCGACAGGGAACACTGAAGCTTTCTTT. It is translated as CASSSTGNTEAFF.

The chain has TRBV18 and TRBJ2-5, with D unclear. Trimming left V 1 base short and J 2 bases short, with 8 bases between. Germline assignment: CDR1 KGHSH and CDR2 LQKENI. CDR3 length equals 14 residues. CDR3 in amino acids: CASSPLQVQETQYF. Here the CDR3 DNA reads TGTGCCAGCTCACCACTCCAGGTTCAAGAGACCCAGTACTTC.

The chain couples TRBV5-1 to TRBJ2-7, with 10 bases matching TRBD1. The CDR3 length is 16 residues. After removal of 0 bases from V and 3 bases from J, the junction contained 6 bases not matched to a gene. Germline loops: CDR1 SGHRS, CDR2 YFSETQ. CDR3 sequence (DNA): TGCGCCAGCAGCTTGGCGGGACAGGGGAGCCTCTACGAGCAGTACTTC. This translates into CASSLAGQGSLYEQYF. Based on the CDR3 plus reference TRBV5-1 and TRBJ2-7, the full variable domain is KAGVTQTPRYLIKTRGQQVTLSCSPISGHRSVSWYQQTPGQGLQFLFEYFSETQRNKGNFPGRFSGRQFSNSRSEMNVSTLELGDSALYLCASSLAGQGSLYEQYFGPGTRLTVT.

The rearrangement uses TRBV30 and TRBJ2-7; 9 positions agree with TRBD1. The CDR3 runs to 13 residues. Germline-derived CDR1 and CDR2 are GTSNPN and SVGIG (reference sequence). V lost 2 bases to trimming and J lost 6 bases; unmatched junction nucleotides: 5. The CDR3: CAWSWGQGFEQYF. Written as DNA, the CDR3 is TGTGCCTGGAGTTGGGGACAGGGCTTCGAGCAGTACTTC.

The V call is TRBV11-2, the J call TRBJ2-1; 9 bases align to TRBD2. Germline CDR1 SGHAT, CDR2 FQNNGV. V gave up 3 bases and J gave up 15 bases; unmatched junction bases: 3. The CDR3 is 11 residues long. The CDR3 region is CASSFSGGPFF. In DNA, the CDR3 is TGTGCCAGCAGCTTTAGCGGGGGACCGTTCTTC.

This clone was found once. This chain joins TRBV16 and TRBJ2-5, with 11 positions matching TRBD2. CDR3 length: 16 residues. Germline V lookup: CDR1 KGHSY, CDR2 FQNENV. V lost 3 bases, J lost 5 bases, and 8 bases stayed unmatched. CDR3 residues: CASSQISGRAEETQYF. The CDR3 nucleotides are TGTGCCAGCAGCCAGATTAGCGGGAGGGCCGAGGAGACCCAGTACTTC.

The V call is TRBV4-1, the J call TRBJ1-3, with a tentative D call TRBD1 (6 bases). Germline V gene sequence: CDR1 MGHRA, CDR2 YSYEKL. V gave up 2 bases and J gave up 0 bases, with 11 bases separating them. CDR3 length equals 16 residues. The CDR3 DNA reads TGCGCCAGCAGCCAACGGACAGTCCTCTCTGGAAACACCATATATTTT. The encoded protein is CASSQRTVLSGNTIYF.

V usage is TRBV2 and J usage is TRBJ1-6; 9 positions match TRBD1. V lost 4 bases and J lost 7; bases outside the gene matches: 5. The CDR3 has 15 residues. Germline-derived CDR1 and CDR2 are SNHLY and FYNNEI. The CDR3 reads CASSVGQGGNSPLHF. CDR3 nucleotide sequence: TGTGCCAGCAGTGTGGGACAGGGTGGGAATTCACCCCTCCACTTT.